This T cell receptor beta chain was sequenced in a study of human T cells and chemical hapten exposure (dated by TCRdb to the early 2020s). About the investigation overall: For sensitization, 2% DPC in acetone was applied to a 2 cm by 2 cm area of upper inner arm skin. The mostly female patient cohort included alopecia areata with under or over 50% scalp involvement, alopecia totalis and alopecia universalis. Throughout the study period of around 25 weeks, patients also received therapeutic DPC doses to the scalp every week. Blood was sampled from patients pre-sensitization (week 0) and at 2, 6 and about 24 weeks after DPC sensitization. Libraries were pooled for sequencing, and per-sample TCR yields varied mainly because of small differences in library volumes within the pool. Roughly 30 alopecia patients gave blood for TCR sequencing at one to four time points (pre-sensitization, 2, 6 and 24 weeks). Peripheral blood TCR repertoire changes were tracked in vivo in alopecia patients during primary and secondary sensitization to the hapten diphenylcyclopropenone (DPC). Patch testing was done on the upper back using Finn chambers containing 0.01% DPC, and results were scored after 6 days according to International Contact Dermatitis Research Group standards.

Preparation of the library involved RACE. Instrument on record: NextSeq 500. During library preparation, unique molecular identifiers were attached to individual cDNA molecules so that TCRs could be counted quantitatively and reproducibly. For every blood RNA sample, sequencing covered both the TCR alpha and TCR beta chains. Turning to the authors' computational methods: A median of around 100,000 TCRs per sample was observed, with a range of about 20,000 to 690,600. The Decombinator software suite was used to annotate V, J and CDR3 in the TCR reads. To make PS versus PT1 abundance plots, every sample was subsampled to the same number of TCRs (28,000). Expanded TCRs were defined as absent before sensitization and observed at least eight times at the 2-week time point. The public reads were reanalyzed by TCRdb: fastp trimming at Q25, MiXCR alignment, in-frame beta chains only. A single entry per CDR3 protein holds the most common genes and DNA from its merged rows. These V and J calls originate from TCRdb's pipeline instead of the authors' own analysis. For this sample there are about 84,000 distinct CDR3 sequences; roughly 10% appear just once. The top ten clonotypes cover over 2% of the sample.

Here is what the overall study found, with its caveats: Expanded TCRs formed significantly more large CDR3 similarity clusters than pre-sensitization or healthy control sets, consistent with antigen-driven responses. Because all patients had alopecia, a presumed autoimmune disease, the immune response of the patients might differ from that of healthy individuals. The number of TCRs above 1 in 1000 frequency did not change with DPC sensitization; there was no evidence of global repertoire structure alterations. Patch test score correlated positively with the number of PT1 expanded TCRs, reaching significance at thresholds 8, 16 and 32 but not at 4. Repeated subsampling changed both the strength of the expansion versus patch-test correlation and the threshold at which the correlation became significant.

Many counts were recorded for this clonotype. Its antigen target is currently unknown. Base-call qualities are not available, and no considerably larger clone is one nucleotide away. Reading the label with the study, this specimen's time point is: patch test 2, 6 weeks after DPC sensitization. The intended sense of this specimen's treatment or condition label: therapeutic diphenylcyclopropenone sensitization with weekly scalp DPC. At every patch-test visit, the blood draw took place before the patch test was put on. Patients were considered eligible if aged 18 to 70, diagnosed with alopecia and deemed suitable for DPC therapy, and patients were excluded if pregnant. Unfractionated whole blood was collected in Tempus Blood RNA tubes, and total RNA was extracted from that blood. The CDR3 contains 16 residues, cysteine and phenylalanine counted. The only DNA kept is the CDR3, 48 bases in frame from the first base. V has 5 bases trimmed and J has 3 bases trimmed; junction bases matching no gene number 11. CDR1 and CDR2 (MNHEY, SMNVEV) derive from the germline V gene (reference sequence).

The material sequenced was whole blood, taken in connection with sensitization to the hapten diphenylcyclopropenone (DPC). The receptor's source is a woman aged 25 to 39 with alopecia areata. Some clones in this sample may be carry-over from other donors' samples. The chain was built from TRBV27 and TRBJ2-7; a stretch of 9 junction bases matches TRBD1. CDR3 reads: CASSPRQGETLYEQYF. The DNA reads TGTGCCAGCAGTCCCCGACAGGGGGAGACTCTCTACGAGCAGTACTTC.